These 11 T cell receptor beta chains came from one sample sequenced in a study of identical twins. TCRdb analysed the 5' RACE reads with MiXCR anew, one entry per CDR3 protein. The table includes around 220,000 distinct CDR3 sequences, roughly 13% detected once. Material for sequencing was memory (CD45RO+) T cells sorted from blood. The receptors originated from a woman under 30 in good health.

The rearrangement joins TRBV27 to TRBJ2-5, with unresolved D. The CDR3 has 14 residues. The germline gives CDR1 MNHEY, CDR2 SMNVEV (reference sequence). V shed 2 bases and J shed 5 bases, with 12 bases lying between them. DNA of the CDR3: TGTGCCAGCAGTTTAGAATATACTTCCGAGACCCAGTACTTC. Encoded protein: CASSLEYTSETQYF.

This clonotype was detected only a few times. The chain couples TRBV5-1 to TRBJ2-7, with D possibly matching TRBD1 (5 bases). The germline V gene has CDR1 SGHRS and CDR2 YFSETQ. The CDR3 has 14 residues. The ends were cut back, 0 bases at V and 5 bases at J, with 12 bases in the middle. This CDR3 is CASSLGQGENEQYF. Here the CDR3 DNA reads TGCGCCAGCAGCTTGGGGCAGGGTGAGAACGAGCAGTACTTC.

This clonotype was counted only a few times. The V and J genes are TRBV2 and TRBJ2-3; 12 bases map to TRBD2. The germline gives CDR1 SNHLY, CDR2 FYNNEI. V lost 6 bases, J lost 4 bases, and 5 bases stayed unmatched. This CDR3 comprises 15 residues. This CDR3 reads CASSAGLAGSDTQYF. The CDR3 DNA is TGTGCCAGCAGCGCGGGACTAGCGGGCTCAGATACGCAGTATTTT.

The chain is built from TRBV6-1 and TRBJ2-1; 9 bases match TRBD2. Germline V gene lookup returns CDR1 MNHNS and CDR2 SASEGT. The CDR3 covers 14 residues. J lost 7 bases, V lost 6 bases, and 7 bases had no gene match. CDR3 region: CASRLGLAWNEQFF. The DNA for the CDR3 is TGTGCCAGCAGGCTGGGACTAGCTTGGAATGAGCAGTTCTTC.

This clonotype was recorded at least ten times. This rearrangement joins TRBV28 to TRBJ2-7, with D perhaps TRBD1 or TRBD2 (5 bases each). CDR3 size: 14 residues. Germline CDR1 MDHEN, CDR2 SYDVKM. Trimming removed 4 bases at V and 3 bases at J, with 13 bases between. CDR3 nucleotides: TGTGCCAGCAGTTCCCCGGGACGGGACTACGAGCAGTACTTC. It is translated as CASSSPGRDYEQYF. The whole variable domain, remainder taken from reference TRBV28 and TRBJ2-7, is DVKVTQSSRYLVKRTGEKVFLECVQDMDHENMFWYRQDPGLGLRLIYFSYDVKMKEKGDIPEGYSVSREKKERFSLILESASTNQTSMYLCASSSPGRDYEQYFGPGTRLTVT.

The genes are TRBV20-1 and TRBJ1-4; the D gene is possibly TRBD1 (5 bases). The CDR3 spans 16 residues. The V end lost 2 bases, the J end lost 0 bases, and 13 bases lay between the germline ends. Germline lookup yields CDR1 DFQATT and CDR2 SNEGSKA (reference sequence). The CDR3 coding sequence is TGCAGTGCTAGATCCAGGGTTGATGCAACTAATGAAAAACTGTTTTTT. Translation gives CSARSRVDATNEKLFF.

The chain has TRBV29-1 and TRBJ2-2, with D hard to call. V was cut by 4 bases and J by 0 bases, with 9 bases left in between. Per the germline V gene, CDR1 is SQVTM and CDR2 is ANQGSEA. This CDR3 contains 14 residues. The DNA of the CDR3 is TGCAGCGTTGTAGGTAGAGCGAACACCGGGGAGCTGTTTTTT. This gives the protein CSVVGRANTGELFF.

The gene calls are TRBV12-3 or TRBV12-4 and TRBJ2-5; D remains unclear. The CDR3 is made up of 12 amino acids. Trimming pared 3 bases from V and 7 bases from J, leaving 9 bases between. The CDR3 bases are TGTGCCAGCAGTTTCACCGTGGGGACCCAGTACTTC. Protein sequence: CASSFTVGTQYF.

This clonotype was recorded at least ten times. The junction departs from the called germline gene at one end, perhaps through a read error. The genes are TRBV7-6 and TRBJ2-7; D could derive from TRBD1 or TRBD2 (5 bases each). The CDR3 totals 15 residues. Germline-derived CDR1 and CDR2 are SGHVS and FNYEAQ. CDR3 sequence: CASSPTGTGTYEQYF. The CDR3 coding sequence is TGTGCCAGCAGCCCCACCGGGACGGGTACCTATGAGCAGTACTTC.

This sequence joins TRBV30 and TRBJ1-1; TRBD1 matches at 10 bases. With 5 bases clipped from V and 4 bases from J, the junction kept 1 base outside the gene matches. The germline gives CDR1 GTSNPN, CDR2 SVGIG (reference sequence). There are 12 residues in the CDR3. The CDR3 nucleotides read TGTGCCTGGTGGACAGGGGGCACTGAAGCTTTCTTT. Translating gives CAWWTGGTEAFF.

This clonotype was counted ten times or more. V and J are TRBV10-3 and TRBJ1-2; unclear D gene. The germline gives CDR1 ENHRY, CDR2 SYGVKD. This CDR3 comprises 12 residues. V lost 4 bases and J lost 8, with 11 bases in between. The CDR3 here is CAISGTEGGYTF. The CDR3 DNA sequence: TGTGCCATCAGTGGGACCGAAGGGGGCTACACCTTC.